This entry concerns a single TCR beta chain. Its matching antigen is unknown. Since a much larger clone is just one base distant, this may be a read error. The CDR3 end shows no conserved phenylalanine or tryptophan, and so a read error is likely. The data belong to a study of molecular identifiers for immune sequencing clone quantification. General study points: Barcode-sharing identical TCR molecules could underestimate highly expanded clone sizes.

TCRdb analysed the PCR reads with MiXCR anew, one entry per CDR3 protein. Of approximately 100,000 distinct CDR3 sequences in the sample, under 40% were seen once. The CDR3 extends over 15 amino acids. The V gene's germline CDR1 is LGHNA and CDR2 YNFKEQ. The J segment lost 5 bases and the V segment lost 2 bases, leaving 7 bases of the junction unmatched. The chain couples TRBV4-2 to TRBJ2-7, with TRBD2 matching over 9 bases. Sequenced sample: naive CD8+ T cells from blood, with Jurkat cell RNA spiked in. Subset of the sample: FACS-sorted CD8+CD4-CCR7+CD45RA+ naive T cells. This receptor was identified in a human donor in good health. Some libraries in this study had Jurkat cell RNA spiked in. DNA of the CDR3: TGTGCCAGCAGCCAATCACCGGGACTAGCCCACGAGCAGTACATC. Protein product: CASSQSPGLAHEQYI.